This TCR beta chain was obtained from a study of blood T cell repertoires in COVID-19. Between the trimmed V and J ends, which lost 3 bases and 4 bases, there was a span of 9 bases. The germline CDR1 and CDR2 sequences are SEHNR and FQNEAQ (reference sequence). The CDR3 loop spans 13 amino acids. This table comes from immunoSEQ multiplex PCR, and its TCRdb copy is limited to in-frame clones, with some not included. The table has 150,000 to 200,000 clones, about 85% seen once. Sequencing was carried out using peripheral blood. J is TRBJ1-2 and V is TRBV7-9; no definite D call. The origin of this receptor is a woman in her 70s with COVID-19, enrolled during active disease. The CDR3 DNA is TGTGCCAGCAGCTTCGAACAGTTCTATGGCTACACCTTC. Amino acids: CASSFEQFYGYTF.